The 9 T cell receptor beta chains below all came from one sample that was sequenced in a study of blood T cell repertoires in COVID-19. Repertoires were generated with immunoSEQ multiplex PCR, while TCRdb's copy carries only in-frame clones and drops some. Here the sample spans under 8,000 clones, 80% to 90% being singletons. Sequenced input: peripheral blood. The receptors derive from a man older than 75 with active COVID-19.

The sample holds one count of this clone. The rearrangement uses TRBV10-2 and TRBJ1-5; 9 bases map to TRBD1. CDR3 size: 18 residues. Germline V gene sequence: CDR1 WSHSY, CDR2 SAAADI. With V trimmed by 2 bases and J by 0 bases, 8 bases remained unmatched. The CDR3 spells CASSEPTGGGFSNQPQHF. In DNA, the CDR3 is TGCGCCAGCAGTGAGCCGACAGGGGGAGGCTTTAGCAATCAGCCCCAGCATTTT.

The DNA of the CDR3 is TGTGCCAGCAGTGATCCCGGACAGCCCCACGGGGAGCTGTTTTTT. Translating it yields CASSDPGQPHGELFF. The chain has TRBV25-1 and TRBJ2-2; TRBD1 might be the D (6 bases). The germline V and J ends were trimmed by 3 bases and 7 bases, with 15 bases remaining between them. This CDR3 spans 15 amino acids. Germline V lookup: CDR1 MGHDK, CDR2 SYGVNS. Filled out from reference TRBV25-1 and TRBJ2-2, the complete variable domain reads EADIYQTPRYLVIGTGKKITLECSQTMGHDKMYWYQQDPGMELHLIHYSYGVNSTEKGDLSSESTVSRIRTEHFPLTLESARPSHTSQYLCASSDPGQPHGELFFGEGSRLTVL.

The chain combines TRBV27 with TRBJ2-2; TRBD1 matches 9 bases. Germline V gene lookup returns CDR1 MNHEY and CDR2 SMNVEV (reference sequence). After removal of 5 bases from V and 1 base from J, the junction contained 2 bases not matched to a gene. The CDR3 has 15 residues. Written as DNA, the CDR3 is TGTGCCAGCAGTCCGGGACAGGGGAACACCGGGGAGCTGTTTTTT. It yields the protein CASSPGQGNTGELFF.

The chain is built from TRBV5-1 and TRBJ2-3; D might be TRBD1 (5 bases). Germline assignment: CDR1 SGHRS and CDR2 YFSETQ. CDR3 size: 14 residues. V lost 0 bases to trimming and J lost 5 bases, with 10 bases between them. The CDR3 is CASSLVKGQDTQYF. CDR3 sequence (DNA): TGCGCCAGCAGCTTGGTTAAGGGGCAAGATACGCAGTATTTT. The full variable domain, completed using reference TRBV5-1 and TRBJ2-3, is KAGVTQTPRYLIKTRGQQVTLSCSPISGHRSVSWYQQTPGQGLQFLFEYFSETQRNKGNFPGRFSGRQFSNSRSEMNVSTLELGDSALYLCASSLVKGQDTQYFGPGTRLTVL.

Here the CDR3 DNA reads TGTGCCAGCAGTCCCGGACAGGGACCTTTTCAGCAGTACTTC. Protein: CASSPGQGPFQQYF. V is TRBV28 and J is TRBJ2-7, with TRBD1 matching over 8 bases. V lost 5 bases and J lost 8; bases outside the gene matches: 11. The germline CDR1 and CDR2 sequences are MDHEN and SYDVKM. The CDR3 contains 14 residues.

The chain joins TRBV5-1 to TRBJ2-7, with TRBD1 matching over 7 bases. CDR3 length: 13 amino acids. Germline V gene lookup returns CDR1 SGHRS and CDR2 YFSETQ. Trimming took 2 bases from V and 3 from J; bases not matched to a gene: 2. The CDR3 sequence: CASSFTGDYEQYF. The CDR3 nucleotides read TGCGCCAGCAGCTTTACAGGGGACTACGAGCAGTACTTC.

This chain joins TRBV18 and TRBJ2-3, with TRBD1 as a possible D gene (6 bases). The CDR3 covers 16 residues. Germline V gene lookup returns CDR1 KGHSH and CDR2 LQKENI. Trimming shortened V by 5 bases and J by 2 bases, and 17 bases separated the two germline ends. CDR3 coding DNA: TGTGCCAGCTCAAGACAGGCAGGTGGAAACACAGATACGCAGTATTTT. The encoded protein is CASSRQAGGNTDTQYF.

The chain links TRBV19 to TRBJ1-1; 9 nucleotides match TRBD1. Germline V gene data show CDR1 as LNHDA and CDR2 as SQIVND (reference sequence). V shed 3 bases and J 4 bases; nucleotides not matched to a gene: 3. The CDR3 covers 14 residues. The CDR3, as DNA: TGTGCCAGTAGTATGGGACAGGGCGGCACTGAAGCTTTCTTT. It yields the protein CASSMGQGGTEAFF.

This clone was observed a single time. The chain has TRBV11-2 and TRBJ2-1; the match to TRBD2 covers 12 bases. The ends lost 5 bases at V and 5 bases at J; junction bases unmatched: 7. The CDR3 covers 16 residues. Per germline, CDR1 SGHAT and CDR2 FQNNGV. The CDR3 bases are TGTGCCAGCAGCACAAGCCGACTAGCGGGAGACAATGAGCAGTTCTTC. It codes for CASSTSRLAGDNEQFF.